This T cell receptor beta chain is from a study of beta chain features in type 1 diabetes. Study findings and constraints: Moderate yet significant TCRB CDR3 shortening was seen in Type 1 diabetes patients in all four CD4+ subsets.

The CDR3 totals 16 residues. Germline CDR1 and CDR2: SEHNR and FQNEAQ (reference sequence). Trimming removed 6 bases at V and 4 bases at J, with 22 bases between. This clone was picked up a small number of times. Antigen specificity is unknown. The investigators reverse transcribed all of the isolated RNA, so they sequenced expressed TCRB transcripts. The data were produced by immunoSEQ multiplex PCR, yet TCRdb's version contains in-frame clones alone and is incomplete. The repertoire holds 300,000 to 350,000 clones, with around an eighth as singletons. The genes are TRBV7-9 and TRBJ2-7; a weak D match, TRBD1 (7 bases). The receptor comes from a woman under 30 with type 1 diabetes. The sequencing input was naive CD4+ T cells from blood. The CDR3 DNA sequence: TGTGCCAGCAGACCCCCCAGGGGGGATGGGAATTACGAGCAGTACTTC. This encodes CASRPPRGDGNYEQYF.